Shown below are 29 T cell receptor beta chains from a single sample sequenced in a study of monozygotic twins with inflammatory bowel disease. For each CDR3 protein, TCRdb gives one entry from its re-call of the 5' RACE reads, without DNA. The sample totals over 120,000 distinct CDR3 sequences. The sample was blood. Source of these receptors: a human donor with ulcerative colitis or Crohn's disease, or a healthy co-twin of an affected twin (not recorded which).

This chain connects TRBV3-1 to TRBJ2-2; TCRdb's D call, TRBD2, is unchecked because there is no DNA. The CDR3 length is 16 residues. In germline, CDR1 is LGHDT, CDR2 YNNKEL (reference sequence). CDR3 in amino acids: CASSLSVAGNTGELFF.

The genes are TRBV7-9 and TRBJ1-1; TCRdb's D gene call, TRBD1, goes unchecked for lack of DNA. The length of the CDR3 is 18 residues. Germline V CDR1 and CDR2: SEHNR, FQNEAQ (reference sequence). CDR3 protein: CASSFADPGQGGGTEAFF.

This chain uses TRBV28 with TRBJ1-6; TCRdb proposes TRBD1, but this gene call is untestable without DNA. This CDR3 has 16 residues. Germline CDR1 and CDR2: MDHEN and SYDVKM. CDR3 region: CASIQTGVRENSPLHF.

This chain uses TRBV20-1 with TRBJ2-7; TCRdb proposes TRBD1, but this gene call is untestable without DNA. This CDR3 has 17 amino acids. Looked up from germline, CDR1 is DFQATT and CDR2 is SNEGSKA (reference sequence). The CDR3 region is CSARWQGFEHLSYEQYF.

V gene TRBV20-1 combines with J gene TRBJ1-1; there is no DNA to check the TCRdb D call of TRBD1. Germline CDR1 DFQATT, CDR2 SNEGSKA (reference sequence). The CDR3 loop spans 16 amino acids. CDR3 protein: CSARDHQGGMNTEAFF.

The V and J genes are TRBV12-3 or TRBV12-4 and TRBJ1-1; TCRdb picks TRBD1, but there is no DNA to check that call. The CDR3 length is 13 residues. The CDR3 loop reads CASSLQGRTEAFF.

V usage is TRBV29-1 and J usage is TRBJ2-3; without DNA, the TCRdb call of TRBD2 cannot be checked. CDR3 size: 13 residues. Germline assignment: CDR1 SQVTM and CDR2 ANQGSEA. The CDR3 protein is CSVGGGSADTQYF.

The rearrangement joins TRBV7-9 to TRBJ2-7; TCRdb indicates TRBD1, and absent DNA this call remains unverified. CDR3 length equals 15 residues. Germline loops: CDR1 SEHNR, CDR2 FQNEAQ (reference sequence). The CDR3 region is CASSYSGTGGYEQYF.

J is TRBJ1-5 and V is TRBV2; the TCRdb D gene call, TRBD1, has no DNA to confirm it. This CDR3 has 17 amino acids. CDR1 and CDR2 from the germline V gene are SNHLY and FYNNEI. CDR3: CASSSPGTGTIGQPQHF.

This chain joins TRBV6-1 and TRBJ1-1. Germline values: CDR1 MNHNS, CDR2 SASEGT. The CDR3 totals 16 residues. The CDR3: CASSENVASRATEAFF.

V gene TRBV2 combines with J gene TRBJ1-2; as DNA is missing, the TRBD1 call by TCRdb cannot be tested. The CDR3 runs 14 residues. The germline gives CDR1 SNHLY, CDR2 FYNNEI. This chain's CDR3 is CASSPGTASYGYTF. Using reference TRBV2 and TRBJ1-2 for the parts outside the CDR3, the full variable domain is EPEVTQTPSHQVTQMGQEVILRCVPISNHLYFYWYRQILGQKVEFLVSFYNNEISEKSEIFDDQFSVERPDGSNFTLKIRSTKLEDSAMYFCASSPGTASYGYTFGSGTRLTVV.

The CDR3 spells CSARGLRDRANYGYTF. The chain is built from TRBV20-1 and TRBJ1-2; there is no DNA to check the TCRdb D call of TRBD1. From germline, CDR1 is DFQATT and CDR2 SNEGSKA (reference sequence). The CDR3 length is 16 residues.

This rearrangement joins TRBV6-4 to TRBJ2-1; the D gene TCRdb calls, TRBD1, cannot be checked with no DNA. CDR1 and CDR2 (germline): MRHNA, SNTAGT. This CDR3 is 14 amino acids long. The CDR3: CASSDSPGGGEQFF.

This chain uses TRBV9 with TRBJ2-1; TCRdb gives TRBD1 as the D gene, but with no DNA this cannot be confirmed. Germline loops: CDR1 SGDLS, CDR2 YYNGEE. CDR3 length equals 13 residues. CDR3 protein: CASSVGPYNEQFF.

The chain couples TRBV25-1 to TRBJ2-1; TCRdb's D gene call, TRBD2, goes unchecked for lack of DNA. From germline, CDR1 is MGHDK and CDR2 SYGVNS. The CDR3 loop spans 16 amino acids. The CDR3 region is CASSEWTSGNYNEQFF.

The V and J genes are TRBV5-1 and TRBJ2-7; the TCRdb call, TRBD1, lacks DNA for checking. CDR3 length: 13 residues. The V gene's germline CDR1 is SGHRS and CDR2 YFSETQ. CDR3: CASSLVTAYEQYF. Full variable domain (outside the CDR3, taken from reference TRBV5-1 and TRBJ2-7): KAGVTQTPRYLIKTRGQQVTLSCSPISGHRSVSWYQQTPGQGLQFLFEYFSETQRNKGNFPGRFSGRQFSNSRSEMNVSTLELGDSALYLCASSLVTAYEQYFGPGTRLTVT.

The chain joins TRBV5-1 to TRBJ2-2; the TCRdb call, TRBD2, lacks DNA for checking. The CDR3 loop spans 14 amino acids. In germline, CDR1 is SGHRS, CDR2 YFSETQ. The CDR3 protein is CASSVAGVTGELFF. Drawing the rest from reference TRBV5-1 and TRBJ2-2, the complete variable domain is KAGVTQTPRYLIKTRGQQVTLSCSPISGHRSVSWYQQTPGQGLQFLFEYFSETQRNKGNFPGRFSGRQFSNSRSEMNVSTLELGDSALYLCASSVAGVTGELFFGEGSRLTVL.

The genes are TRBV4-3 and TRBJ2-3; with no DNA, the TCRdb D assignment of TRBD2 cannot be verified. In germline, CDR1 is LGHNA, CDR2 YSLEER. This CDR3 is 15 amino acids long. CDR3 sequence: CASSQTSGSTDTQYF.

The J gene is TRBJ2-5, the V gene TRBV5-1; checking the TCRdb D call of TRBD1 is not possible without DNA. The CDR3 is 16 residues long. CDR1 and CDR2 (germline): SGHRS, YFSETQ. CDR3 protein: CASSLSPSGAGETQYF.

The rearrangement joins TRBV6-1 to TRBJ2-1; absent DNA, TCRdb's TRBD2 call cannot be checked. CDR3 size: 15 residues. The germline gives CDR1 MNHNS, CDR2 SASEGT. CDR3 protein: CASSEITTPVGEQFF.

V is TRBV12-3 or TRBV12-4 and J is TRBJ2-1; TCRdb's assignment of TRBD2 cannot be checked, as there is no DNA. The CDR3 totals 14 residues. CDR3 amino acids: CASSLAGGPDEQFF.

The chain combines TRBV20-1 with TRBJ2-1; the D call of TRBD2 rests on TCRdb alone, since no DNA is present to check it. The CDR3 has 16 residues. Germline loops: CDR1 DFQATT, CDR2 SNEGSKA (reference sequence). The CDR3 is CSATALLAGRGDEQFF.

The rearrangement uses TRBV6-1 and TRBJ2-3. Germline CDR1 reads MNHNS; CDR2 reads SASEGT. This CDR3 has 16 amino acids. The CDR3 reads CASSGPETLSTDTQYF.

V is TRBV20-1 and J is TRBJ2-3; the TRBD2 assignment by TCRdb is unverifiable without DNA. This CDR3 spans 15 amino acids. In germline, CDR1 is DFQATT, CDR2 SNEGSKA (reference sequence). The CDR3 spells CSASSLAGGADTQYF.

This chain links TRBV12-3 or TRBV12-4 with TRBJ1-1; the TCRdb call, TRBD1, lacks DNA for checking. This CDR3 spans 15 amino acids. Here the CDR3 reads CASRPNRGMNTEAFF.

The chain recombines TRBV20-1 with TRBJ2-7; TCRdb picks TRBD1, but there is no DNA to check that call. The CDR3 sequence is 14 residues long. The germline gives CDR1 DFQATT, CDR2 SNEGSKA (reference sequence). The CDR3 reads CSASGTADSYEQYF.

The V call is TRBV5-6, the J call TRBJ2-1. The length of the CDR3 is 14 residues. Per the germline V gene, CDR1 is SGHDT and CDR2 is YYEEEE. The CDR3 sequence: CASSFGNSYNEQFF.

The genes are TRBV21-1 and TRBJ1-5; with no DNA, the TCRdb D assignment of TRBD1 cannot be verified. TRBV21-1 constitutes a pseudogene. The length of the CDR3 is 16 residues. The CDR3 sequence: CASSREGVEGNQPQHF.

The chain has TRBV18 and TRBJ2-5. Germline CDR1 is KGHSH and CDR2 is LQKENI. This CDR3 has 14 residues. CDR3 amino acids: CASSPLDQQETQYF.